The 21 T cell receptor beta chains below were found in one sample sequenced in a study of vaccination effects on CD4 cells after COVID-19. With the ViraFEST assay, the study expanded antigen-specific CD4+ T cells using viral peptide pools, then sequenced them. With nine to eleven days of culture completed, CD4+ T cells were isolated. Each participant was administered two doses of either the BNT162b2 or the mRNA-1273 vaccine. No antigens are known for them. Generated by immunoSEQ multiplex PCR, the TCRdb table keeps only in-frame clones and is missing some. The repertoire includes about 24,000 clones, roughly four fifths of them detected once, and around 5.3% sits in the top ten. Sequences were derived from CD4+ T cells from PBMCs cultured with SARS-CoV-2 spike peptides, sampled after COVID-19 vaccination. The receptor set was obtained from a human donor who received a COVID-19 vaccine. Some clones in this sample may be carry-over from other donors' samples.

The chain has TRBV6-5 and TRBJ2-3; TRBD2 matches 7 bases. The CDR3 is 15 residues long. CDR1 is MNHEY and CDR2 is SVGAGI in the germline V gene. J lost 2 bases, V lost 7 bases, and 9 bases had no gene match. The CDR3 loop is CASKRGGGTTDTQYF. The CDR3 nucleotides are TGTGCCAGCAAGAGAGGCGGGGGAACCACAGATACGCAGTATTTT.

The genes are TRBV19 and TRBJ2-7, with D unresolved. This CDR3 spans 15 amino acids. CDR1 is LNHDA and CDR2 is SQIVND in the germline V gene (reference sequence). The V gene lost 4 bases and the J gene lost 1 base, with 14 bases spanning the gap. The CDR3 bases are TGTGCCAGTAGTAAGGGCGTTGGGCTGTCCTACGAGCAGTACGTC. This sequence encodes CASSKGVGLSYEQYV.

V gene TRBV5-1 combines with J gene TRBJ1-4; TRBD1 might be the D (5 bases). Trimming left V 2 bases short and J 8 bases short, with 13 bases between. The CDR3 runs to 14 residues. Germline V gives CDR1 SGHRS, CDR2 YFSETQ. In DNA form, the CDR3 reads TGCGCCAGCAGCTTTCGGGGGATCGGGGAAAAACTGTTTTTT. This sequence encodes CASSFRGIGEKLFF.

This sequence joins TRBV24-1 and TRBJ1-6, with 11 nucleotides matching TRBD1. Germline V CDR1 and CDR2: KGHDR, SFDVKD. The CDR3 sequence is 14 residues long. V lost 4 bases and J lost 9; bases outside the gene matches: 1. The CDR3 spells CATSEGQGGSPLHF. CDR3 DNA: TGTGCCACCAGTGAGGGACAGGGGGGTTCACCCCTCCACTTT.

The rearrangement links TRBV30 to TRBJ1-6; weak D call: TRBD1 (5 bases). This CDR3 has 13 amino acids. V was shortened by 1 base and J by 7 bases, with 8 bases between the two germline ends. Germline V gene data show CDR1 as GTSNPN and CDR2 as SVGIG (reference sequence). The CDR3 coding sequence is TGTGCCTGGAGTGATAGGGGAAATTCACCCCTCCACTTT. Its translation is CAWSDRGNSPLHF.

The chain links TRBV7-2 to TRBJ2-2; D unclear. Germline CDR1 is SGHTA and CDR2 is FQGNSA. The CDR3 is made up of 14 amino acids. Trimming removed 1 base from V and 4 bases from J, with 7 bases in between. The CDR3 DNA reads TGTGCCAGCAGCTTAGGGCCGGCCACCGGGGAGCTGTTTTTT. Protein sequence: CASSLGPATGELFF.

The chain links TRBV6-2 or TRBV6-3 to TRBJ2-3; D is unresolved. V was shortened by 4 bases and J by 1 base, with 15 bases between the two germline ends. The CDR3 extends over 16 amino acids. Looked up from germline, CDR1 is MNHEY and CDR2 is SVGEGT. The CDR3 loop is CASSSPIRGGTDTQYF. CDR3 sequence (DNA): TGTGCCAGCAGTTCCCCCATCCGTGGGGGCACAGATACGCAGTATTTT.

The chain couples TRBV6-5 to TRBJ1-1; 7 bases line up with TRBD1. Germline V gene lookup returns CDR1 MNHEY and CDR2 SVGAGI. The ends lost 5 bases at V and 4 bases at J; junction bases unmatched: 1. CDR3 length: 12 amino acids. The CDR3 spells CASSRTGTEAFF. The CDR3 bases are TGTGCCAGCAGTCGGACAGGCACTGAAGCTTTCTTT.

The chain is built from TRBV24-1 and TRBJ1-5; TRBD1 agrees at 7 bases. J gave up 7 bases and V 4 bases, and 6 bases lay outside the gene matches. The V gene's germline CDR1 is KGHDR and CDR2 SFDVKD. The CDR3 consists of 14 residues. For the CDR3, the DNA is TGTGCCACCAGTGACCGGACAGGACGGCAGCCCCAGCATTTT. Encoded protein: CATSDRTGRQPQHF.

By proportion, this clone is medium-sized (0.01 to 0.1%). The J gene is TRBJ1-6, the V gene TRBV19, with 7 bases matching TRBD1. The CDR3 is made up of 14 amino acids. Germline lookup yields CDR1 LNHDA and CDR2 SQIVND (reference sequence). V was pared by 6 bases and J by 10 bases, with 9 bases of the junction left unmatched. CDR3 in amino acids: CASSPDREGSPLHF. The CDR3 nucleotides read TGTGCCAGTAGCCCTGACAGGGAAGGGTCACCCCTCCACTTT.

CDR3 region: CAIRGREGSTGELFF. Here the CDR3 DNA reads TGTGCCATCAGGGGACGTGAGGGGAGCACCGGGGAGCTGTTTTTT. The chain couples TRBV10-3 to TRBJ2-2; D tentatively reads TRBD1 or TRBD2 (5 bases each). Germline V lookup: CDR1 ENHRY, CDR2 SYGVKD. CDR3 length: 15 amino acids. V lost 6 bases and J lost 4, with 15 bases in between.

V gene TRBV19 combines with J gene TRBJ1-1; TRBD1 matches 11 bases. V shed 6 bases, J shed 3 bases, and the junction held 9 bases outside the gene matches. The CDR3 loop spans 16 amino acids. Germline-derived CDR1 and CDR2 are LNHDA and SQIVND (reference sequence). The CDR3 reads CASSSGTGGRYTEAFF. The CDR3 DNA reads TGTGCCAGTAGCTCCGGGACAGGGGGGAGATACACTGAAGCTTTCTTT.

The chain uses TRBV24-1 and TRBJ1-4, with TRBD1 identical over 9 bases. Germline V gene data show CDR1 as KGHDR and CDR2 as SFDVKD. Trimming at V came to 4 bases and at J to 8 bases, leaving 1 base not matched to a gene. There are 13 residues in the CDR3. The CDR3 loop is CATSEGTGEKLFF. In DNA form, the CDR3 reads TGTGCCACCAGTGAGGGGACAGGGGAAAAACTGTTTTTT.

This clone was observed a single time. This chain uses TRBV30 with TRBJ1-4, with 9 bases aligning to TRBD1. The CDR3 spans 15 residues. CDR1 is GTSNPN and CDR2 is SVGIG in the germline V gene (reference sequence). With V trimmed by 2 bases and J by 1 base, 2 bases remained unmatched. This CDR3 is CAWSRGQGTNEKLFF. CDR3 bases: TGTGCCTGGAGTCGGGGACAGGGAACTAATGAAAAACTGTTTTTT. Supplemented by reference TRBV30 and TRBJ1-4, the full variable domain reads SQTIHQWPATLVQPVGSPLSLECTVEGTSNPNLYWYRQAAGRGLQLLFYSVGIGQISSEVPQNLSASRPQDRQFILSSKKLLLSDSGFYLCAWSRGQGTNEKLFFGSGTQLSVL.

The rearrangement joins TRBV7-2 to TRBJ2-3; a possible D gene is TRBD2 (6 bases). Germline lookup yields CDR1 SGHTA and CDR2 FQGNSA. The CDR3 extends over 13 amino acids. Trimming took off 5 bases at V and 1 base at J, with 7 bases between the two ends. CDR3 sequence reads: CASSPGGTDTQYF. In DNA, the CDR3 is TGTGCCAGCAGCCCGGGGGGCACAGATACGCAGTATTTT. Drawing the rest from reference TRBV7-2 and TRBJ2-3, the complete variable domain is GAGVSQSPSNKVTEKGKDVELRCDPISGHTALYWYRQSLGQGLEFLIYFQGNSAPDKSGLPSDRFSAERTGGSVSTLTIQRTQQEDSAVYLCASSPGGTDTQYFGPGTRLTVL.

The rearrangement joins TRBV24-1 to TRBJ1-1; a weak D match, TRBD1 (5 bases). CDR1 and CDR2 from the germline V gene are KGHDR and SFDVKD. V lost 2 bases and J 5 bases, leaving 8 bases between the germline ends. The CDR3 runs 13 residues. The CDR3 reads CATSDSRQTEAFF. The CDR3 coding sequence is TGTGCCACCAGTGATTCCCGACAGACTGAAGCTTTCTTT.

Only a few counts were recorded for this clone. Written as DNA, the CDR3 is TGTGCCAGCAGGGCCTCAGGGGGAACCTACAATGAGCAGTTCTTC. This sequence encodes CASRASGGTYNEQFF. The chain uses TRBV9 and TRBJ2-1; 7 positions match TRBD1. The CDR3 covers 15 residues. The junction had 7 bases not matched to a gene; V was cut back by 5 bases and J by 2 bases. The germline V gene has CDR1 SGDLS and CDR2 YYNGEE.

The chain couples TRBV19 to TRBJ1-1; no reliable D call. V was pared by 1 base and J by 0 bases, with 9 bases between. Looked up from germline, CDR1 is LNHDA and CDR2 is SQIVND (reference sequence). This CDR3 is 15 amino acids long. The CDR3 region is CASSIGHYLNTEAFF. The CDR3 DNA follows: TGTGCCAGTAGTATAGGACATTATCTGAACACTGAAGCTTTCTTT.

The V and J genes are TRBV18 and TRBJ1-2, with D unclear. CDR3 length equals 15 residues. Germline V gene sequence: CDR1 KGHSH, CDR2 LQKENI. V was trimmed by 2 bases and J by 5 bases, leaving 15 bases between them. This CDR3 reads CASSPWGGSDYGYTF. The CDR3 DNA sequence: TGTGCCAGCTCACCATGGGGAGGGAGTGATTATGGCTACACCTTC. Full variable domain (outside the CDR3, taken from reference TRBV18 and TRBJ1-2): NAGVMQNPRHLVRRRGQEARLRCSPMKGHSHVYWYRQLPEEGLKFMVYLQKENIIDESGMPKERFSAEFPKEGPSILRIQQVVRGDSAAYFCASSPWGGSDYGYTFGSGTRLTVV.

V is TRBV12-5 and J is TRBJ2-3; D call uncertain. Germline assignment: CDR1 LGHNT and CDR2 FRNRAP. Trimming shortened V by 6 bases and J by 2 bases, and 12 bases separated the two germline ends. The CDR3 totals 14 residues. The CDR3 region has the DNA TGTGCTAGTGGCTCGGGCCTTCCCACAGATACGCAGTATTTT. Protein product: CASGSGLPTDTQYF.

This clone was seen more than once but under ten times. The V gene is TRBV3-1 (or the pseudogene TRBV3-2), the J gene TRBJ2-2; 11 bases line up with TRBD1. CDR3 length equals 16 residues. The V segment lost 4 bases and the J segment 10 bases; nucleotides outside the gene matches: 11. CDR1 and CDR2 (germline): LGHDT, YNNKEL (reference sequence). CDR3 bases: TGTGCCAGCAGCCGCCGGGACAGGGGGGCCACGGCGGAGCTGTTTTTT. Translating it yields CASSRRDRGATAELFF.